This T cell receptor (beta chain) was captured in a study of blood T cell repertoires in COVID-19. Overall study context: Researchers got acute and convalescent COVID-19 samples from the United States, Italy and Spain. From T cells, B-cell-depleted T cells, or PBMCs came the material, which was cDNA or gDNA.

The repertoire was sequenced with immunoSEQ multiplex PCR; TCRdb's copy has only in-frame clones and lacks some. The table records 110,000 to 150,000 clones, approximately 80% of them present only once. Living in roughly 25 US areas, the participants were between 18 and 89 years of age. Allocation to cohorts depended on clinical history reported by the participants. Germline CDR1 MNHEY, CDR2 SVGAGI. The CDR3 covers 15 residues. V was trimmed by 6 bases and J by 4 bases, leaving 16 bases between them. This clone was seen just once. The chain has TRBV6-5 and TRBJ1-5; D gene ambiguous. The sequencing sample was made of PBMCs or T cells enriched from blood (not recorded which). This clonotype was sampled from a man between 50 and 59 years old who had recovered from COVID-19. The CDR3 bases are TGTGCCAGCAGAGTCCGTTTGAGGGCTAATCAGCCCCAGCATTTT. It translates to CASRVRLRANQPQHF.